This T cell receptor beta chain was identified in a study of blood T cell repertoires in COVID-19. Study context: Donors in the United States, Italy and Spain gave samples during acute or convalescent COVID-19. PBMCs, B-cell-depleted T cells, or T cells were the source of the cDNA or gDNA that made up the material.

Per the original methods: From reference gene primer amplification, estimates of nucleated cell counts were derived. Sequenced by immunoSEQ multiplex PCR; TCRdb stores in-frame clones only, minus some. Clonal size and the V and J genes are those of that table, whereas D and trimming came from the DNA. The sample holds 62,000 or so clones, about 86% seen once. Sequencing used peripheral blood. The sequence came from a woman aged 55-69 years with acute or convalescent COVID-19.

For the CDR3, the DNA is TGTGCCAGTAGTATTGGACAGAGGAACTATGGCTACACCTTC. It is translated as CASSIGQRNYGYTF. This sequence joins TRBV19 and TRBJ1-2; D perhaps matches TRBD1 (6 bases). From germline, CDR1 is LNHDA and CDR2 SQIVND (reference sequence). V dropped 3 bases and J dropped 2 bases, with 10 bases sitting between them. The CDR3 covers 14 residues.